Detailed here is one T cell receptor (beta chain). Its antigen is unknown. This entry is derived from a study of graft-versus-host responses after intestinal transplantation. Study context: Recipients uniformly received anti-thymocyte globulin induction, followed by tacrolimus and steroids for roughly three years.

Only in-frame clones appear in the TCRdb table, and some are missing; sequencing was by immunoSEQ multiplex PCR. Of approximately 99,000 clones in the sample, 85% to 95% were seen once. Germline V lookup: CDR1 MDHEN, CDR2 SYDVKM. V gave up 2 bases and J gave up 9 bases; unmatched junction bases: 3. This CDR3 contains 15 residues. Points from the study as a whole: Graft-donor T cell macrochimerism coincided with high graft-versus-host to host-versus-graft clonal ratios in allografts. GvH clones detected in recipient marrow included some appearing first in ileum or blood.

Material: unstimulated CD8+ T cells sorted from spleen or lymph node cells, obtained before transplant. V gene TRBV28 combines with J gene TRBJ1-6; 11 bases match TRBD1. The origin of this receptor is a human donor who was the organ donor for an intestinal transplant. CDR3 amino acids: CASSLSGQGASPLHF. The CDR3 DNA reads TGTGCCAGCAGTTTAAGTGGACAGGGGGCTTCACCCCTCCACTTT.